Below are 13 T cell receptor beta chains sequenced from a single sample in a study of T cells after yellow fever vaccination (dated by TCRdb to about 2019). Per the publication, the treatment or condition label means: live attenuated yellow fever vaccine strain. Library construction relied on 5' RACE. TCRdb records Illumina HiSeq 2500 as the sequencer. TCRdb ran its own pipeline on the public reads, namely fastp trimming at Q25 and MiXCR clone calling, and kept in-frame beta chains. Every distinct CDR3 protein forms one entry, paired with its most common genes and DNA. Across this sample there are more than 95,000 distinct CDR3 sequences, with 7.4% seen only once. Of the sample, about 2.7% falls within the top ten clones. The sample consisted of CD4+ T cells sorted from PBMCs, taken 9 to 11 days after the first yellow fever vaccination. These receptors all come from a man younger than 30 who received the YFV17D yellow fever vaccine.

In this sample, this clonotype turned up many times. The chain recombines TRBV7-2 with TRBJ1-2, with a tentative D call TRBD1 (5 bases). CDR3 length equals 14 residues. The germline V gene encodes CDR1 SGHTA and CDR2 FQGNSA. Deletions cut 4 bases from V and 4 bases from J, with 13 bases between. CDR3 region: CASSSNAGSYGYTF. CDR3 bases: TGTGCCAGCAGCTCTAATGCAGGGTCCTATGGCTACACCTTC.

Ten or more counts support this clonotype. The chain employs TRBV5-1 and TRBJ1-4; no clear D gene. Germline V lookup: CDR1 SGHRS, CDR2 YFSETQ. This CDR3 has 14 amino acids. V dropped 0 bases and J dropped 3 bases, with 6 bases sitting between them. The CDR3 region is CASSLGRSNEKLFF. The CDR3 DNA follows: TGCGCCAGCAGCTTGGGGCGGTCTAATGAAAAACTGTTTTTT. Using reference TRBV5-1 and TRBJ1-4 for the parts outside the CDR3, the full variable domain is KAGVTQTPRYLIKTRGQQVTLSCSPISGHRSVSWYQQTPGQGLQFLFEYFSETQRNKGNFPGRFSGRQFSNSRSEMNVSTLELGDSALYLCASSLGRSNEKLFFGSGTQLSVL.

This clonotype was observed at least ten times. CDR3 in DNA: TGTGCCAGCAGCTTGACAATCACAGATACGCAGTATTTT. This sequence encodes CASSLTITDTQYF. The genes are TRBV7-2 and TRBJ2-3; unclear D gene. V was clipped by 3 bases and J by 2 bases, with 6 bases between them. Germline CDR1 is SGHTA and CDR2 is FQGNSA. This CDR3 spans 13 amino acids.

The chain recombines TRBV29-1 with TRBJ2-1; a weak D match, TRBD1 (5 bases). Germline values: CDR1 SQVTM, CDR2 ANQGSEA. V lost 7 bases and J lost 4, with 17 bases in between. The CDR3 has 14 residues. CDR3 region: CSGQTVGIYNEQFF. CDR3 bases: TGCAGCGGACAGACAGTCGGAATTTACAATGAGCAGTTCTTC.

This clonotype was picked up many times. The chain is built from TRBV6-5 and TRBJ1-5; unclear D gene. CDR3 size: 12 residues. With 2 bases removed from V and 7 bases from J, the gap between germline ends came to 6 bases. CDR1 is MNHEY and CDR2 is SVGAGI in the germline V gene. CDR3 protein: CASSYPGQPQHF. CDR3 nucleotide sequence: TGTGCCAGCAGTTACCCGGGACAGCCCCAGCATTTT.

This clonotype was recorded at least ten times. V usage is TRBV10-3 and J usage is TRBJ2-3; perhaps D is TRBD1 or TRBD2 (6 bases each). Germline V gene sequence: CDR1 ENHRY, CDR2 SYGVKD. There are 13 residues in the CDR3. The V and J ends lost 8 bases and 6 bases respectively, with 15 bases between them. DNA for the CDR3: TGTGCCATCGGGGGGCCGGCAGGGGATACGCAGTATTTT. It codes for CAIGGPAGDTQYF.

This rearrangement joins TRBV7-2 to TRBJ2-5; the D call may be TRBD1 or TRBD2 (5 bases each). The length of the CDR3 is 13 residues. Trimming shortened V by 8 bases and J by 7 bases, and 17 bases separated the two germline ends. The V gene's germline CDR1 is SGHTA and CDR2 FQGNSA. CDR3 in amino acids: CASAGAPLGTQYF. The CDR3 coding sequence is TGTGCCAGCGCCGGGGCCCCCCTAGGGACCCAGTACTTC.

This clonotype was detected ten times or more. The chain joins TRBV11-3 to TRBJ2-1; 9 nucleotides line up with TRBD2. The CDR3 length is 16 residues. J gave up 7 bases and V 2 bases, and 9 bases lay outside the gene matches. Germline V lookup: CDR1 SGHNT, CDR2 YENEEA. The CDR3 spells CASSLRPLAGTNEQFF. The CDR3 DNA sequence: TGTGCCAGCAGCTTAAGACCCCTAGCGGGGACGAATGAGCAGTTCTTC.

This clonotype was seen repeatedly, ten times or more. DNA of the CDR3: TGCAGCGCCTACAGGGGAGGTGAAGCTTTCTTT. Its translation is CSAYRGGEAFF. The chain is built from TRBV29-1 and TRBJ1-1; 7 bases match TRBD1. Looked up from germline, CDR1 is SQVTM and CDR2 is ANQGSEA. This CDR3 has 11 amino acids. The V and J ends lost 7 bases and 7 bases, in that order; junction bases with no gene match: 6.

This clonotype was counted between two and nine times. The V call is TRBV7-2, the J call TRBJ2-3; D remains ambiguous. The V and J ends lost 0 bases and 2 bases respectively, with 9 bases between them. There are 15 residues in the CDR3. Germline-derived CDR1 and CDR2 are SGHTA and FQGNSA. Here the CDR3 reads CASSLAGYYTDTQYF. The CDR3 nucleotides are TGTGCCAGCAGCTTAGCGGGGTATTACACAGATACGCAGTATTTT.

This clonotype was observed many times. This chain joins TRBV4-3 and TRBJ1-2; no definite D call. Germline loops: CDR1 LGHNA, CDR2 YSLEER. The V end lost 0 bases, the J end lost 4 bases, and 12 bases lay between the germline ends. This CDR3 contains 15 residues. In nucleotides, the CDR3 is TGCGCCAGCAGCCAAGAAAGGCAGGCTCGCTATGGCTACACCTTC. As protein: CASSQERQARYGYTF.

In its sample, this clonotype was seen many times. The CDR3 spells CASSQHTNRGRDTEAFF. CDR3 bases: TGTGCCAGCAGCCAACATACCAACAGGGGACGAGACACTGAAGCTTTCTTT. This chain connects TRBV12-3 or TRBV12-4 to TRBJ1-1, with TRBD1 matching over 7 bases. The CDR3 sequence is 17 residues long. V shed 6 bases and J 3 bases; nucleotides not matched to a gene: 16.

At least ten counts were recorded for this clonotype. The V and J genes are TRBV6-6 and TRBJ1-5; no clear D. Trimming took 6 bases from V and 7 from J, leaving 13 bases between them. Germline V gene lookup returns CDR1 MNHNY and CDR2 SVGAGI (reference sequence). The CDR3 is made up of 13 amino acids. Written as DNA, the CDR3 is TGTGCCAGCAGCCTTTCCGTCGGACAGCCCCAGCATTTT. Translation: CASSLSVGQPQHF.